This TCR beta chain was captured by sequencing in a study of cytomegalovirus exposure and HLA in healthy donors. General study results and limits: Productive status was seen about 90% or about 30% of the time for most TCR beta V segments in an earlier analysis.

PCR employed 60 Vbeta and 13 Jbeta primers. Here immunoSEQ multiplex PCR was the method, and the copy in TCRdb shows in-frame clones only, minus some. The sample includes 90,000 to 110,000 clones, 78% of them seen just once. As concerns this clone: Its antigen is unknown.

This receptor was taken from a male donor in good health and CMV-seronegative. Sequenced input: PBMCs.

The CDR3 reads CASSRKTSGPSSYNEQFF. CDR3 bases: TGCGCCAGCAGCCGGAAGACTAGCGGGCCTAGCTCCTACAATGAGCAGTTCTTC. This rearrangement joins TRBV5-1 to TRBJ2-1, with TRBD2 matching 10 bases. The CDR3 runs to 18 residues. CDR1 is SGHRS and CDR2 is YFSETQ in the germline V gene. Losses at the gene ends were 4 bases for V and 0 bases for J; bases not matched to a gene: 10.